This passage covers 29 T cell receptor beta chains from one sample sequenced in a study of radiation and T cells in renal cell carcinoma. Documented time point: baseline pretreatment blood. Treatment defined: 15 Gy SBRT to primary tumor, nephrectomy 4 weeks later. The data were produced by immunoSEQ multiplex PCR, yet TCRdb's version contains in-frame clones alone and is incomplete. The data contain 100,000 to 150,000 clones, about four fifths of them singletons. This specimen consisted of blood, obtained from a patient whose treatment included radiotherapy and nephrectomy. Receptors originate from a woman aged 60-75 years with renal cell carcinoma.

The V and J genes are TRBV5-8 and TRBJ1-6; D gene uncertain. Trimming took 0 bases from V and 8 from J, leaving 15 bases between them. CDR1 and CDR2 from the germline V gene are SGHTS and YDEGEE. The CDR3 totals 16 residues. In nucleotides, the CDR3 is TGTGCCAGCAGCTTGGGACCCCCGAAGGATCATTCACCCCTCCACTTT. It yields the protein CASSLGPPKDHSPLHF.

The chain joins TRBV7-3 to TRBJ2-3; 8 bases line up with TRBD2. The CDR3 is 15 amino acids. V shed 4 bases and J 7 bases; nucleotides not matched to a gene: 10. Germline V lookup: CDR1 SGHTA, CDR2 FQGTGA. The CDR3 spells CASSYTSGHGNTQYF. The CDR3 nucleotides are TGTGCCAGCAGCTATACTAGCGGCCACGGTAATACGCAGTATTTT.

The rearrangement joins TRBV28 to TRBJ1-1; no firm D call. Germline V gene lookup returns CDR1 MDHEN and CDR2 SYDVKM. V was pared by 5 bases and J by 4 bases, with 14 bases between. The CDR3 totals 14 residues. Here the CDR3 DNA reads TGTGCCAGCAGTGCACGAGTCGGGGTCACTGAAGCTTTCTTT. The encoded protein is CASSARVGVTEAFF.

The table lists this clone with a few counts. This rearrangement joins TRBV19 to TRBJ1-1; D unresolved. V shed 4 bases and J shed 5 bases, with 14 bases lying between them. This CDR3 has 14 residues. Per the germline V gene, CDR1 is LNHDA and CDR2 is SQIVND (reference sequence). In DNA form, the CDR3 reads TGTGCCAGTAGTACCAACCTGACACCGACTGAAGCTTTCTTT. This sequence encodes CASSTNLTPTEAFF.

The chain employs TRBV4-2 and TRBJ2-7; 9 positions agree with TRBD2. Unmatched junction bases numbered 3, after V lost 0 bases and J lost 3 bases. This CDR3 has 15 amino acids. From germline, CDR1 is LGHNA and CDR2 YNFKEQ. DNA for the CDR3: TGTGCCAGCAGCCAAGACACTAGCGGGTTCTACGAGCAGTACTTC. As protein: CASSQDTSGFYEQYF.

This clone came up once. The chain has TRBV6-5 and TRBJ2-7; no firm D call. Trimming shortened V by 2 bases and J by 3 bases, and 5 bases separated the two germline ends. The V gene's germline CDR1 is MNHEY and CDR2 SVGAGI. The CDR3 contains 12 residues. The CDR3: CASSYTHYEQYF. The DNA of the CDR3 is TGTGCCAGCAGTTACACCCACTACGAGCAGTACTTC.

The chain carries TRBV6-5 and TRBJ1-2, with D perhaps matching TRBD1 (5 bases). The CDR3 covers 14 residues. Germline lookup yields CDR1 MNHEY and CDR2 SVGAGI. The V end lost 0 bases, the J end lost 4 bases, and 9 bases lay between the germline ends. The CDR3: CASSYSRQSYGYTF. In DNA form, the CDR3 reads TGTGCCAGCAGTTACTCGCGACAGTCCTATGGCTACACCTTC.

This chain links TRBV6-5 with TRBJ2-5; D is undetermined. Trimming removed 0 bases from V and 4 bases from J, with 15 bases in between. Germline V gene lookup returns CDR1 MNHEY and CDR2 SVGAGI. The CDR3 is made up of 16 amino acids. Here the CDR3 reads CASSYSWVRSAETQYF. The CDR3 nucleotides read TGTGCCAGCAGTTACTCGTGGGTACGTTCGGCAGAGACCCAGTACTTC.

The rearrangement uses TRBV7-9 and TRBJ1-2, with 7 bases that match TRBD1. The CDR3 extends over 13 amino acids. Germline assignment: CDR1 SEHNR and CDR2 FQNEAQ (reference sequence). The junction had 5 bases not matched to a gene; V was cut back by 5 bases and J by 5 bases. The CDR3 nucleotides are TGTGCCAGCAGCCTGGGACAGACATATGGCTACACCTTC. Translating gives CASSLGQTYGYTF.

CDR3 residues: CASSPWGNTGELFF. The CDR3 DNA sequence: TGTGCCAGCTCACCATGGGGTAACACCGGGGAGCTGTTTTTT. The gene calls are TRBV18 and TRBJ2-2; D is unclear. The CDR3 covers 14 residues. The germline CDR1 and CDR2 sequences are KGHSH and LQKENI. V lost 2 bases, J lost 2 bases, and 6 bases lay in between.

The rearrangement links TRBV4-3 to TRBJ2-3, with a weak D call TRBD1 (5 bases). V was shortened by 4 bases and J by 2 bases, with 10 bases between the two germline ends. Germline CDR1 and CDR2: LGHNA and YSLEER. CDR3 length: 14 amino acids. This CDR3 is CASSLGATTDTQYF. In nucleotides, the CDR3 is TGCGCCAGCAGCCTTGGGGCAACCACAGATACGCAGTATTTT.

The chain employs TRBV7-9 and TRBJ2-1; D ambiguous. CDR3 size: 14 residues. Trimming removed 5 bases from V and 3 bases from J, with 11 bases in between. Germline lookup yields CDR1 SEHNR and CDR2 FQNEAQ (reference sequence). The CDR3 loop reads CASSAPRGYNEQFF. Here the CDR3 DNA reads TGTGCCAGCAGCGCCCCCCGCGGCTACAATGAGCAGTTCTTC.

This clone appeared once. This sequence joins TRBV30 and TRBJ1-1, with 11 bases fitting TRBD1. V was pared by 0 bases and J by 2 bases, with 8 bases of the junction left unmatched. Germline CDR1 and CDR2: GTSNPN and SVGIG (reference sequence). The CDR3 is 17 amino acids. The CDR3 is CAWSVPFGQGANTEAFF. The CDR3 nucleotides read TGTGCCTGGAGTGTACCTTTTGGACAGGGGGCTAACACTGAAGCTTTCTTT.

This chain connects TRBV6-6 to TRBJ2-7, with 8 bases aligning to TRBD1. The CDR3 is 16 amino acids. Germline-derived CDR1 and CDR2 are MNHNY and SVGAGI (reference sequence). The V and J ends lost 2 bases and 0 bases, in that order; junction bases with no gene match: 6. The CDR3 sequence: CASSYIWTGNSYEQYF. DNA of the CDR3: TGTGCCAGCAGTTACATCTGGACAGGGAACTCCTACGAGCAGTACTTC.

As DNA, the CDR3 is TGTGCCAGCATTGGACTAGCGGGGGGCGGTGAGCAGTTCTTC. This sequence encodes CASIGLAGGGEQFF. V is TRBV6-1 and J is TRBJ2-1, with 14 bases identical to TRBD2. Looked up from germline, CDR1 is MNHNS and CDR2 is SASEGT. The V and J ends lost 7 bases and 9 bases, in that order; junction bases with no gene match: 5. CDR3 size: 14 residues.

The chain links TRBV4-1 to TRBJ1-5, with TRBD1 matching over 7 bases. V lost 0 bases, J lost 3 bases, and 5 bases stayed unmatched. From germline, CDR1 is MGHRA and CDR2 YSYEKL. The CDR3 totals 16 residues. CDR3 nucleotides: TGCGCCAGCAGCCAAGACCCGACAGGGTTCAATCAGCCCCAGCATTTT. Protein product: CASSQDPTGFNQPQHF.

The rearrangement joins TRBV6-5 to TRBJ1-1, with TRBD1 matching over 12 bases. In germline, CDR1 is MNHEY, CDR2 SVGAGI. J lost 3 bases, V lost 6 bases, and 5 bases had no gene match. The CDR3 covers 15 residues. CDR3 residues: CASRGQGAGDTEAFF. Here the CDR3 DNA reads TGTGCCAGCAGGGGACAGGGGGCGGGGGACACTGAAGCTTTCTTT.

This clone was seen more than once but under ten times. J is TRBJ2-5 and V is TRBV7-2; 12 positions match TRBD2. Germline CDR1 reads SGHTA; CDR2 reads FQGNSA. V trimming: 6 bases; J trimming: 5 bases; junction bases outside the gene matches: 7. This CDR3 comprises 15 residues. CDR3 DNA sequence: TGTGCCAGCAGTCCCGACCTAGCGGGGGGGGAGACCCAGTACTTC. It codes for CASSPDLAGGETQYF.

The gene calls are TRBV4-3 and TRBJ1-4; perhaps TRBD1 as D (5 bases). Trimming removed 4 bases from V and 4 bases from J, with 13 bases in between. Germline CDR1 reads LGHNA; CDR2 reads YSLEER. The CDR3 consists of 15 residues. The CDR3 reads CASSPRDGDNEKLFF. CDR3 bases: TGCGCCAGCAGCCCAAGGGACGGGGATAATGAAAAACTGTTTTTT.

This sequence joins TRBV30 and TRBJ2-6; D could derive from TRBD1 or TRBD2 (5 bases each). CDR1 and CDR2 from the germline V gene are GTSNPN and SVGIG (reference sequence). The length of the CDR3 is 15 residues. The CDR3 here is CGGWVLTSGANVLTF. The DNA for the CDR3 is TGTGGGGGGTGGGTCTTGACTTCTGGGGCCAACGTCCTGACTTTC.

The chain uses TRBV27 and TRBJ1-1; D possibly corresponds to TRBD1 (6 bases). V was cut by 1 base and J by 1 base, with 13 bases left in between. The CDR3 contains 16 residues. CDR1 and CDR2 (germline): MNHEY, SMNVEV (reference sequence). This chain's CDR3 is CASSLYLGGGNTEAFF. The CDR3 DNA sequence: TGTGCCAGCAGTTTATATTTAGGGGGGGGGAACACTGAAGCTTTCTTT.

Of note for this clone: A junction boundary mismatches the germline segment, possibly from a read error. The chain recombines TRBV5-4 with TRBJ2-7; 11 bases are shared with TRBD1. The CDR3 consists of 13 residues. The germline CDR1 and CDR2 sequences are SGHNT and YYREEE (reference sequence). The CDR3 loop reads CASSLEGTGGAWF. CDR3 DNA sequence: TGTGCCAGCAGCTTGGAAGGGACAGGGGGAGCCTGGTTC.

This clone was recorded only once. This rearrangement joins TRBV5-1 to TRBJ2-7, with D possibly being TRBD2 (5 bases). This CDR3 is 14 amino acids long. Looked up from germline, CDR1 is SGHRS and CDR2 is YFSETQ. Trimming took off 0 bases at V and 2 bases at J, with 9 bases between the two ends. The DNA for the CDR3 is TGCGCCAGCAGCTTGGCGGAGGTCCCCTACGAGCAGTACTTC. Encoded protein: CASSLAEVPYEQYF. Full variable domain (outside the CDR3, taken from reference TRBV5-1 and TRBJ2-7): KAGVTQTPRYLIKTRGQQVTLSCSPISGHRSVSWYQQTPGQGLQFLFEYFSETQRNKGNFPGRFSGRQFSNSRSEMNVSTLELGDSALYLCASSLAEVPYEQYFGPGTRLTVT.

The V call is TRBV9, the J call TRBJ2-7; D is ambiguous. Looked up from germline, CDR1 is SGDLS and CDR2 is YYNGEE. CDR3 length: 13 residues. V lost 0 bases to trimming and J lost 2 bases, with 6 bases between them. CDR3 in DNA: TGTGCCAGCAGCGTAGGCAGCACCTACGAGCAGTACTTC. Residues: CASSVGSTYEQYF.

This clone appeared a single time. In DNA, the CDR3 is TGTGCCAGCAGTCCCCGACAGATTGAAAAACTGTTTTTT. The encoded protein is CASSPRQIEKLFF. V and J are TRBV6-5 and TRBJ1-4, with a possible D match to TRBD1 (5 bases). The germline gives CDR1 MNHEY, CDR2 SVGAGI. This CDR3 has 13 amino acids. V dropped 5 bases and J dropped 7 bases, with 11 bases sitting between them.

The chain couples TRBV5-1 to TRBJ1-2; 9 bases are shared with TRBD1. V lost 3 bases and J lost 12; bases outside the gene matches: 9. This CDR3 is built from 13 residues. Germline lookup yields CDR1 SGHRS and CDR2 YFSETQ. The CDR3 protein is CASSWDGQGINTF. The DNA of the CDR3 is TGCGCCAGCAGCTGGGACGGACAGGGGATAAACACCTTC.

V usage is TRBV28 and J usage is TRBJ2-4, with no clear D. Germline lookup yields CDR1 MDHEN and CDR2 SYDVKM. Trimming took 3 bases from V and 3 from J, leaving 18 bases between them. This CDR3 comprises 17 residues. CDR3 residues: CASSFTDPGTGKNIQYF. CDR3 DNA: TGTGCCAGCAGTTTCACGGACCCTGGAACCGGCAAAAACATTCAGTACTTC.

This chain links TRBV5-1 with TRBJ2-1; a weak D match, TRBD1 (6 bases). Germline V gene data show CDR1 as SGHRS and CDR2 as YFSETQ. The CDR3 has 14 residues. V was trimmed by 7 bases and J by 2 bases, leaving 13 bases between them. The CDR3 here is CASQKDSPYNEQFF. The CDR3 DNA reads as TGCGCCAGCCAAAAGGACAGTCCCTACAATGAGCAGTTCTTC.

This clone was counted a single time. The chain joins TRBV6-1 to TRBJ2-7, with TRBD2 as a possible D gene (5 bases). From germline, CDR1 is MNHNS and CDR2 SASEGT. The ends were cut back, 8 bases at V and 4 bases at J, with 18 bases in the middle. The length of the CDR3 is 14 residues. DNA of the CDR3: TGTGCCAGCGCCCCAACGGAGGCCGCGTACGAGCAGTACTTC. Protein sequence: CASAPTEAAYEQYF.